These 15 T cell receptor beta chains were all obtained from the same sample, sequenced in a study of human T cells and chemical hapten exposure. Via MiXCR, TCRdb re-called the RACE reads, giving one row per CDR3 protein. The table has about 190,000 distinct CDR3 sequences, 20% to 25% seen once. Time point reported: patch test 3, about 24 weeks after DPC sensitization. Treatment specified: therapeutic diphenylcyclopropenone sensitization with weekly scalp DPC. Sequencing used whole blood, obtained in connection with sensitization to the hapten diphenylcyclopropenone (DPC). The receptors were gathered from a woman in her thirties or forties with alopecia areata. Some clones in this sample may be carry-over from other donors' samples.

The V gene is TRBV4-2, the J gene TRBJ2-2; no reliable D call. The CDR3 contains 16 residues. CDR1 is LGHNA and CDR2 is YNFKEQ in the germline V gene. The V end lost 0 bases, the J end lost 1 base, and 9 bases lay between the germline ends. The CDR3 DNA is TGTGCCAGCAGCCAAGATGACCAACAGAACACCGGGGAGCTGTTTTTT. Translated: CASSQDDQQNTGELFF.

This clonotype was counted many times. This sequence joins TRBV5-6 and TRBJ2-7, with 7 bases aligning to TRBD2. CDR1 and CDR2 from the germline V gene are SGHDT and YYEEEE. The CDR3 extends over 14 amino acids. V trimming: 0 bases; J trimming: 5 bases; junction bases outside the gene matches: 5. This chain's CDR3 is CASSLDSGTNEQYF. The CDR3 DNA is TGTGCCAGCAGCTTGGACAGCGGGACTAACGAGCAGTACTTC.

This chain joins TRBV11-2 and TRBJ1-2; a weak D match, TRBD1 (6 bases). The CDR3 has 14 residues. Trimming removed 2 bases from V and 8 bases from J, with 15 bases in between. Germline V gene data show CDR1 as SGHAT and CDR2 as FQNNGV. The DNA for the CDR3 is TGTGCCAGCAGCTTACTCAGGGGAGGAGTCGGCTACACCTTC. Protein sequence: CASSLLRGGVGYTF.

The chain is built from TRBV24-1 and TRBJ1-5, with D maybe TRBD1 (6 bases). The germline V gene has CDR1 KGHDR and CDR2 SFDVKD. There are 14 residues in the CDR3. V lost 3 bases and J lost 7, with 12 bases in between. The CDR3: CATSDPGARQPQHF. The DNA of the CDR3 is TGTGCCACCAGTGATCCAGGGGCACGGCAGCCCCAGCATTTT.

This clonotype was observed a single time. The V and J genes are TRBV4-1 and TRBJ1-5, with D possibly matching TRBD1 (6 bases). V lost 0 bases, J lost 0 bases, and 15 bases lay in between. The CDR3 totals 18 residues. Germline V gene sequence: CDR1 MGHRA, CDR2 YSYEKL. CDR3 sequence reads: CASSQEGPGARSNQPQHF. The CDR3 DNA sequence: TGCGCCAGCAGCCAAGAGGGTCCAGGGGCTCGTAGCAATCAGCCCCAGCATTTT.

The V call is TRBV6-2 or TRBV6-3, the J call TRBJ2-3; D is unclear. V lost 0 bases, J lost 7 bases, and 14 bases lay in between. CDR1 and CDR2 (germline): MNHEY, SVGEGT. The CDR3 has 15 residues. CDR3 loop: CASSYSYDPHYTQYF. Written as DNA, the CDR3 is TGTGCCAGCAGTTACTCGTATGACCCTCATTATACGCAGTATTTT.

This clonotype was seen many times. This rearrangement joins TRBV5-4 to TRBJ2-1; the match to TRBD1 covers 7 bases. Germline V CDR1 and CDR2: SGHNT, YYREEE (reference sequence). The CDR3 length is 15 residues. The V segment lost 4 bases and the J segment 6 bases; nucleotides outside the gene matches: 10. In DNA, the CDR3 is TGTGCCAGCAGCAAAAACAGGGGTTACCCCAATGAGCAGTTCTTC. Amino acids: CASSKNRGYPNEQFF.

This clonotype occurred a few times. This chain connects TRBV12-3 or TRBV12-4 to TRBJ2-7; unclear D gene. The CDR3 contains 12 residues. Deletions cut 5 bases from V and 5 bases from J, with 10 bases between. CDR3 residues: CASSMGFNEQYF. The CDR3 coding sequence is TGTGCCAGCAGTATGGGATTTAACGAGCAGTACTTC.

The chain uses TRBV7-2 and TRBJ2-1; TRBD1 matches 10 bases. V gave up 1 base and J gave up 7 bases; unmatched junction bases: 4. From germline, CDR1 is SGHTA and CDR2 FQGNSA. The CDR3 has 15 residues. CDR3 residues: CASSLVTGGRNEQFF. CDR3 sequence (DNA): TGTGCCAGCAGCTTAGTGACAGGGGGCAGGAATGAGCAGTTCTTC.

This clonotype was seen a few times. This sequence joins TRBV7-2 and TRBJ1-2; D gene ambiguous. V lost 2 bases, J lost 7 bases, and 14 bases lay in between. The CDR3 is made up of 14 amino acids. Germline CDR1 is SGHTA and CDR2 is FQGNSA. The CDR3 DNA reads TGTGCCAGCAGCTTACAGAGGGCCGCTGGTGGCTACACCTTC. This gives the protein CASSLQRAAGGYTF. The complete variable domain, with remaining parts taken from reference TRBV7-2 and TRBJ1-2, reads GAGVSQSPSNKVTEKGKDVELRCDPISGHTALYWYRQSLGQGLEFLIYFQGNSAPDKSGLPSDRFSAERTGGSVSTLTIQRTQQEDSAVYLCASSLQRAAGGYTFGSGTRLTVV.

This clonotype has a handful of counts. This chain joins TRBV7-2 and TRBJ2-5, with 7 positions matching TRBD2. The CDR3 has 16 amino acids. Germline values: CDR1 SGHTA, CDR2 FQGNSA. After removal of 5 bases from V and 7 bases from J, the junction contained 16 bases not matched to a gene. The CDR3 protein is CASSPSGAGPGGTQYF. DNA of the CDR3: TGTGCCAGCAGCCCCAGTGGAGCGGGACCGGGGGGGACCCAGTACTTC. Based on the CDR3 plus reference TRBV7-2 and TRBJ2-5, the full variable domain is GAGVSQSPSNKVTEKGKDVELRCDPISGHTALYWYRQSLGQGLEFLIYFQGNSAPDKSGLPSDRFSAERTGGSVSTLTIQRTQQEDSAVYLCASSPSGAGPGGTQYFGPGTRLLVL.

V and J are TRBV5-1 and TRBJ2-3; D remains unclear. V lost 0 bases and J 0 bases, leaving 11 bases between the germline ends. Germline lookup yields CDR1 SGHRS and CDR2 YFSETQ. CDR3 length equals 16 residues. CDR3 sequence reads: CASSLGIDSSTDTQYF. CDR3 DNA sequence: TGCGCCAGCAGCTTGGGGATAGATTCTAGCACAGATACGCAGTATTTT.

The chain recombines TRBV4-2 with TRBJ1-2; 9 nucleotides match TRBD1. Losses at the gene ends were 5 bases for V and 2 bases for J; bases not matched to a gene: 9. This CDR3 spans 16 amino acids. Germline-derived CDR1 and CDR2 are LGHNA and YNFKEQ. The CDR3 loop is CASSVYRDRANYGYTF. The CDR3 DNA reads TGTGCCAGCAGCGTATACCGGGACAGGGCCAACTATGGCTACACCTTC.

The genes are TRBV28 and TRBJ1-5; D is undetermined. Germline CDR1 is MDHEN and CDR2 is SYDVKM. V lost 6 bases to trimming and J lost 7 bases, with 16 bases between them. The CDR3 has 14 amino acids. CDR3 bases: TGTGCCAGCAGATTTCGCTCAACCAGGCAGCCCCAGCATTTT. As protein: CASRFRSTRQPQHF.

CDR3 nucleotide sequence: TGTGCCAGCAGCTTAAAGAGACTAGCGGGAATGGGGGAAGATACGCAGTATTTT. As protein: CASSLKRLAGMGEDTQYF. This chain uses TRBV7-3 with TRBJ2-3; TRBD2 matches 11 bases. This CDR3 comprises 18 residues. Germline assignment: CDR1 SGHTA and CDR2 FQGTGA. The junction had 11 bases not matched to a gene; V was cut back by 1 base and J by 5 bases.